These 20 T cell receptor beta chains originate from one sample sequenced in a study of control samples from healthy donors and cancer patients. Clones were sequenced by immunoSEQ multiplex PCR, and TCRdb holds only the in-frame ones, with some missing. The sample comprises tens of thousands of clones, 70% to 90% of which are singletons, and 1.9% rests with the top ten. Sequenced material: PBMCs. These TCRs come from a woman between 55 and 75 years old with head and neck cancer.

This chain connects TRBV5-1 to TRBJ2-3; TRBD2 matches at 12 bases. The germline gives CDR1 SGHRS, CDR2 YFSETQ. V lost 1 base, J lost 1 base, and 7 bases stayed unmatched. The CDR3 covers 18 residues. DNA of the CDR3: TGCGCCAGCAGCTTGACTCTGACTAGCGGGAGAGGCACAGATACGCAGTATTTT. Its translation is CASSLTLTSGRGTDTQYF.

V and J are TRBV27 and TRBJ2-7; unclear D gene. This CDR3 spans 13 amino acids. Trimming took 8 bases from V and 3 from J, leaving 14 bases between them. Germline CDR1 reads MNHEY; CDR2 reads SMNVEV (reference sequence). DNA of the CDR3: TGTGCCAGCGGAGAAGGTCCCCTCTACGAGCAGTACTTC. It encodes CASGEGPLYEQYF.

The gene calls are TRBV3-1 (or the pseudogene TRBV3-2) and TRBJ2-7, with 8 bases identical to TRBD2. Germline CDR1 reads LGHDT; CDR2 reads YNNKEL (reference sequence). This CDR3 has 15 amino acids. V gave up 3 bases and J gave up 3 bases; unmatched junction bases: 7. The CDR3 here is CASSHDGLADYEQYF. The CDR3 DNA follows: TGTGCCAGCAGCCATGATGGACTAGCTGACTACGAGCAGTACTTC.

V and J are TRBV5-4 and TRBJ1-1; TRBD1 matches 7 bases. The CDR3 runs 16 residues. The V gene end was trimmed by 2 bases and the J gene end by 4 bases; junction bases not matched to a gene: 11. Germline V lookup: CDR1 SGHNT, CDR2 YYREEE (reference sequence). The CDR3 bases are TGTGCCAGCAGCTTTGGGGGCAGGGGGTCGGGCACTGAAGCTTTCTTT. Protein: CASSFGGRGSGTEAFF.

The chain has TRBV9 and TRBJ2-1, with D perhaps matching TRBD1 or TRBD2 (6 bases each). Trimming cost V 3 bases and J 6 bases, with 13 bases left between them. Germline-derived CDR1 and CDR2 are SGDLS and YYNGEE. CDR3 length: 14 amino acids. CDR3 in DNA: TGTGCCAGCAGCGGGCGGGGACACTCCAATGAGCAGTTCTTC. This gives the protein CASSGRGHSNEQFF.

V usage is TRBV12-3 or TRBV12-4 and J usage is TRBJ2-5; 7 positions match TRBD1. With V trimmed by 6 bases and J by 1 base, 2 bases remained unmatched. This CDR3 has 13 residues. Here the CDR3 DNA reads TGTGCCAGCAGCCGGGACAGCCAAGAGACCCAGTACTTC. This encodes CASSRDSQETQYF.

The V and J genes are TRBV10-3 and TRBJ2-3; D possibly corresponds to TRBD1 (6 bases). Germline V gene lookup returns CDR1 ENHRY and CDR2 SYGVKD. This CDR3 is 16 amino acids long. Trimming removed 2 bases at V and 0 bases at J, with 12 bases between. DNA of the CDR3: TGTGCCATCAGTGAGGGACAGACGACAAGCACAGATACGCAGTATTTT. Its protein is CAISEGQTTSTDTQYF.

The chain uses TRBV6-2 or TRBV6-3 and TRBJ1-5; TRBD1 matches at 7 bases. Per germline, CDR1 MNHEY and CDR2 SVGEGT. The CDR3 sequence is 15 residues long. With V trimmed by 4 bases and J by 1 base, 4 bases remained unmatched. The CDR3 region is CASSSRQGSNQPQHF. CDR3 nucleotide sequence: TGTGCCAGCAGTTCCCGACAGGGAAGCAATCAGCCCCAGCATTTT.

The gene calls are TRBV28 and TRBJ2-7, with 9 bases identical to TRBD1. The CDR3 is made up of 15 amino acids. Trimming at V came to 7 bases and at J to 5 bases, leaving 12 bases not matched to a gene. Germline V gene sequence: CDR1 MDHEN, CDR2 SYDVKM. In nucleotides, the CDR3 is TGTGCCAGCAATAAGTCCGGGACAGGGTCCCACGAGCAGTACTTC. This sequence encodes CASNKSGTGSHEQYF.

The chain is built from TRBV2 and TRBJ1-6, with D maybe TRBD1 (6 bases). V lost 4 bases and J lost 10, with 14 bases in between. Germline values: CDR1 SNHLY, CDR2 FYNNEI. CDR3 length: 14 residues. The CDR3 sequence: CASSALTGASPLHF. The CDR3 DNA follows: TGTGCCAGCAGTGCCTTGACAGGTGCATCACCCCTCCACTTT.

The V call is TRBV27, the J call TRBJ2-5; D is unresolved. V was trimmed by 8 bases and J by 0 bases, leaving 7 bases between them. Germline V CDR1 and CDR2: MNHEY, SMNVEV (reference sequence). This CDR3 comprises 12 residues. This chain's CDR3 is CASRTDQETQYF. CDR3 DNA: TGTGCCAGCCGGACGGACCAAGAGACCCAGTACTTC.

The J gene is TRBJ1-2, the V gene TRBV14; no clear D gene. V was shortened by 1 base and J by 7 bases, with 10 bases between the two germline ends. Germline CDR1 and CDR2: SGHDN and FVKESK. The CDR3 has 13 residues. The CDR3 sequence: CASSQARMGGYTF. The CDR3 coding sequence is TGTGCCAGCAGCCAAGCCCGGATGGGTGGCTACACCTTC.

This rearrangement joins TRBV7-9 to TRBJ2-5; D may be TRBD2 (6 bases). The length of the CDR3 is 12 residues. Deletions cut 5 bases from V and 2 bases from J, with 6 bases between. Germline CDR1 is SEHNR and CDR2 is FQNEAQ (reference sequence). The CDR3 protein is CASSREQETQYF. CDR3 nucleotide sequence: TGTGCCAGCAGCCGGGAGCAAGAGACCCAGTACTTC.

The rearrangement joins TRBV28 to TRBJ2-7; no definite D call. This CDR3 spans 11 amino acids. The V end was cut by 6 bases, the J end by 3 bases, with 6 bases between. Germline assignment: CDR1 MDHEN and CDR2 SYDVKM. The DNA of the CDR3 is TGTGCCAGCAGCCAATACTACGAGCAGTACTTC. This gives the protein CASSQYYEQYF.

This clone was detected only once. J is TRBJ2-1 and V is TRBV4-1, with TRBD2 matching 10 bases. Unmatched junction bases numbered 8, after V lost 3 bases and J lost 3 bases. CDR1 and CDR2 from the germline V gene are MGHRA and YSYEKL. This CDR3 is built from 17 residues. The CDR3 protein is CASSHALAGGNYNEQFF. In nucleotides, the CDR3 is TGCGCCAGCAGCCACGCATTAGCGGGAGGTAACTACAATGAGCAGTTCTTC.

This sequence joins TRBV19 and TRBJ2-1, with D uncertain. Per germline, CDR1 LNHDA and CDR2 SQIVND (reference sequence). The V end was cut by 5 bases, the J end by 3 bases, with 11 bases between. CDR3 length: 14 residues. CDR3 nucleotide sequence: TGTGCCAGTAGTGCCGACCAGAACTACAATGAGCAGTTCTTC. Protein: CASSADQNYNEQFF.

The rearrangement uses TRBV5-1 and TRBJ2-2; D is uncertain. V was shortened by 4 bases and J by 3 bases, with 10 bases between the two germline ends. This CDR3 has 14 amino acids. CDR1 and CDR2 (germline): SGHRS, YFSETQ. The CDR3 loop reads CASSPQGYTGELFF. As DNA, the CDR3 is TGCGCCAGCAGCCCACAAGGGTACACCGGGGAGCTGTTTTTT.

The chain links TRBV6-6 to TRBJ1-5; tentative D call: TRBD1 (5 bases). The ends were cut back, 8 bases at V and 5 bases at J, with 10 bases in the middle. The V gene's germline CDR1 is MNHNY and CDR2 SVGAGI (reference sequence). The length of the CDR3 is 12 residues. CDR3 sequence reads: CASGGSDQPQHF. The CDR3 nucleotides are TGTGCCAGCGGGGGTTCGGATCAGCCCCAGCATTTT.

The DNA of the CDR3 is TGTGCCAGCAGCTTAGGCCCGGGACAGGTGAACACCGGGGAGCTGTTTTTT. The encoded protein is CASSLGPGQVNTGELFF. This chain joins TRBV11-2 and TRBJ2-2; the match to TRBD1 covers 8 bases. Germline lookup yields CDR1 SGHAT and CDR2 FQNNGV. This CDR3 has 17 amino acids. Unmatched junction bases numbered 5, after V lost 1 base and J lost 1 base.

The chain recombines TRBV5-1 with TRBJ1-1; possible D gene TRBD1, 6 bases. V shed 3 bases and J shed 5 bases, with 11 bases lying between them. The CDR3 totals 13 residues. Germline V gene sequence: CDR1 SGHRS, CDR2 YFSETQ. CDR3 bases: TGCGCCAGCAGCTCCCTACAGGGTACTGAAGCTTTCTTT. Encoded protein: CASSSLQGTEAFF.